This is a list of T cell receptor beta chains from one sample in a study of blood T cell repertoires in COVID-19. Sequenced by immunoSEQ multiplex PCR; TCRdb stores in-frame clones only, minus some. This sample has approximately 200,000 clones, with 65% to 85% found just once. The sequencing input was PBMCs or T cells enriched from blood (not recorded which). These receptors were collected from a middle-aged man who had recovered from COVID-19. Each CDR3 is given with its conserved first and last residue. D genes are given only for firm matches. Clone size is given for some rows only: seen once, a few or many times, or a class if the clone is expanded.

TRBV5-4	NA	TRBJ2-5	TRBD2	TGTGCCAGCAGCTTGCGACTAGCGGGGACAGAGACCCAGTACTTC	CASSLRLAGTETQYF
TRBV9	NA	TRBJ2-7	TRBD1	TGTGCCAGCAGCGTAGCTAGGACAGGGTTCAACGAGCAGTACTTC	CASSVARTGFNEQYF
TRBV3-1/TRBV3-2	NA	TRBJ2-1	NA	TGTGCCAGCAGCCAAGACCGACAGATCAATGAGCAGTTCTTC	CASSQDRQINEQFF
TRBV7-3	NA	TRBJ1-1	NA	TGTGCCAGCAGCGGACAGCCAAGGACTGAAGCTTTCTTT	CASSGQPRTEAFF
TRBV7-8	NA	TRBJ1-1	NA	TGTGCCAGCAGCTTAGCGGGCACTAACACTGAAGCTTTCTTT	CASSLAGTNTEAFF
TRBV6-2/TRBV6-3	NA	TRBJ2-5	NA	TGTGCCAGCAGTTACGTGCTGAGGGAGACCCAGTACTTC	CASSYVLRETQYF
TRBV7-9	NA	TRBJ1-5	NA	TGTGCCAGCAGCTTAGTGTCCTGGGCAGGGCGTAACAATCAGCCCCAGCATTTT	CASSLVSWAGRNNQPQHF
TRBV10-3	NA	TRBJ1-2	TRBD1	TGTGCCATCAGCAACCCGGGACAGGGTTCCTATGGCTACACCTTC	CAISNPGQGSYGYTF
TRBV4-1	NA	TRBJ1-1	NA	TGCGCCAGCAGCCAAAGGGGGGGCACTGAAGCTTTCTTT	CASSQRGGTEAFF
TRBV29-1	NA	TRBJ1-1	NA	TGCAGCACAGAATGGACAGTTATGAACACTGAAGCTTTCTTT	CSTEWTVMNTEAFF
TRBV11-3	NA	TRBJ2-3	NA	TGTGCCAGCAGCTTAGCGGGGGTTAGCACAGATACGCAGTATTTT	CASSLAGVSTDTQYF
TRBV18	NA	TRBJ2-2	TRBD2	TGTGCCAGCTCACCGAGGGGACTAGCAGACTCCGGGGAGCTGTTTTTT	CASSPRGLADSGELFF
TRBV2	NA	TRBJ2-1	NA	TGTGCCAGCAGACAGGGGGGGAGTGAGCAGTTCTTC	CASRQGGSEQFF
TRBV19	NA	TRBJ1-2	TRBD1	TGTGCCAGTAGTATCGCAAGGGGGCAGAACTATGGCTACACCTTC	CASSIARGQNYGYTF
TRBV19	once	TRBJ2-2	NA	TGTGCCAGTAGCATTACTCAAACCGGGGAGCTGTTTTTT	CASSITQTGELFF
TRBV28	NA	TRBJ1-6	TRBD1	TGTGCCAGCAGTTTACTCGGACAGGTTTCCTCCTATAATTCACCCCTCCACTTT	CASSLLGQVSSYNSPLHF
TRBV4-2	NA	TRBJ2-2	NA	TGTGCCAGCAGCCAGGAGAGGGGGAGCACCGGGGAGCTGTTTTTT	CASSQERGSTGELFF
TRBV19	NA	TRBJ1-6	TRBD1	TGTGCCAGTAGTTTTCGACAGGGGCAAAATTCACCCCTCCACTTT	CASSFRQGQNSPLHF
TRBV6-5	NA	TRBJ1-2	NA	TGTGCCAGCGGGGGGGCGGCTTATGGCTACACCTTC	CASGGAAYGYTF
TRBV5-1	few	TRBJ2-7	TRBD1	TGCGCCAGCAGCTTCACGACAGGGGGATACGAGCAGTACTTC	CASSFTTGGYEQYF
TRBV7-9	once	TRBJ1-1	NA	TGTGCCAGCAGCGGAGGTCCGGATACCTGGAACACTGAAGCTTTCTTT	CASSGGPDTWNTEAFF
TRBV24-1	NA	TRBJ1-1	TRBD1	TGTGCCACCAGTGAGGGACAGGGGGCGCTGATCTTT	CATSEGQGALIF
TRBV9	NA	TRBJ1-4	TRBD1	TGTGCCAGCAGCGCTCGGGACAGGGGGCATGAAAAACTGTTTTTT	CASSARDRGHEKLFF
TRBV5-6	NA	TRBJ1-1	NA	TGTGCCAGCAGCTCGAGCACTGAAGCTTTCTTT	CASSSSTEAFF
TRBV20-1	NA	TRBJ1-1	NA	TGCAGTGCTAGTGGCAATCGAGGCACTAATGAAGCTTTCTTT	CSASGNRGTNEAFF
TRBV6-2/TRBV6-3	NA	TRBJ1-1	NA	TGTGCCAGCAGCTCGATAGACACTGAAGCTTTCTTT	CASSSIDTEAFF
TRBV7-6	NA	TRBJ1-2	TRBD1	TGTGCCAGCAGCTCTTCCGGGACAGGGGAGCGCTACACCTTC	CASSSSGTGERYTF